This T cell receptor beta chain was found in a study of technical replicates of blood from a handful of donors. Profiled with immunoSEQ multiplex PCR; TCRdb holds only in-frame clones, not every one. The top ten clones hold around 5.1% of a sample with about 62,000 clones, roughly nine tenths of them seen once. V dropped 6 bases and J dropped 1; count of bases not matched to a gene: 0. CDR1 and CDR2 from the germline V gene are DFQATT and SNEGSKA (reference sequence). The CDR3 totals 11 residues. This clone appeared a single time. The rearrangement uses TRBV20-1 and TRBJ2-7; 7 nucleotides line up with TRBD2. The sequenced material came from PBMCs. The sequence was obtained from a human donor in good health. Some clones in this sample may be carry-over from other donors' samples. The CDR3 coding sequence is TGCAGTGCGCGGGAGTCCTACGAGCAGTACTTC. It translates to CSARESYEQYF.